The T cell receptor beta chain under discussion was sequenced for a study of blood T cell repertoires in COVID-19. Study as a whole: Sites across the United States, Italy and Spain contributed samples from acute and convalescent COVID-19.

TCRdb's copy holds only in-frame clones and misses some; the assay was immunoSEQ multiplex PCR. The table includes approximately 70,000 clones, 91% detected once. The CDR3 sequence is 15 residues long. V was pared by 0 bases and J by 9 bases, with 13 bases between. Germline V gene data show CDR1 as SGHNT and CDR2 as YYREEE (reference sequence). Seattle patients were enrolled during active infection and followed longitudinally. The TCR was taken from a man aged 35-49 years with COVID-19, enrolled during active disease. The specimen sequenced was peripheral blood. V gene TRBV5-4 combines with J gene TRBJ1-6; no reliable D call. The CDR3 sequence is CASSLGTVLASPLHF. As DNA, the CDR3 is TGTGCCAGCAGCTTGGGAACTGTGTTAGCTTCACCCCTCCACTTT.